This TCR beta chain derives from a study of cytomegalovirus exposure and HLA in healthy donors. Whole-study findings and limits: Associated with HLA alleles at 0.05 false discovery rate in a later analysis were about 17,000 TCR beta sequences. Earlier analysis yielded a pattern in which most TCR beta V segments were productive about 87% or about 30% of the time.

Comments on this clone: Its target is unknown.

From germline, CDR1 is SGHNT and CDR2 YYREEE (reference sequence). The CDR3 totals 16 residues. Between the trimmed V and J ends, which lost 2 bases and 2 bases, there was a span of 15 bases. The donors comprised healthy bone marrow donors. Primers: 60 Vbeta forward and 13 Jbeta reverse. Sequencing was performed with immunoSEQ multiplex PCR; in TCRdb, only in-frame clones are kept and a portion is missing. The table lists over 150,000 clones, over 65% of them singletons. The chain combines TRBV5-4 with TRBJ2-3; D possibly corresponds to TRBD2 (7 bases). The sample comprised PBMCs. The receptor's source is a woman aged 40 to 50 in good health and CMV-seropositive. CDR3 coding DNA: TGTGCCAGCAGCTTTCTACCGGGGGGCCTCACAGATACGCAGTATTTT. Residues: CASSFLPGGLTDTQYF.